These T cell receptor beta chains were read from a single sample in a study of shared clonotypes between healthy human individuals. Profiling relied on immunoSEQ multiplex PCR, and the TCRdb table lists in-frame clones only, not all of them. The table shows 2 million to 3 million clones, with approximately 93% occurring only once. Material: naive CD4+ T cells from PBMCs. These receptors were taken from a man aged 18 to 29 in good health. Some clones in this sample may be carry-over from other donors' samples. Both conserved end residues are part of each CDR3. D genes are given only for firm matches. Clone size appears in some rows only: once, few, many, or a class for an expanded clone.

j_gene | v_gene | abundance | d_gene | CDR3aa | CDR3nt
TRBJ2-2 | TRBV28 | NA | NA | CASSLSGTSNTGELFF | TGTGCCAGCAGTTTATCAGGGACTTCGAACACCGGGGAGCTGTTTTTT
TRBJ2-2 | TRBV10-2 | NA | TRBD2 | CASSGRTSGTGELFF | TGCGCCAGCAGTGGTCGGACTAGCGGGACCGGGGAGCTGTTTTTT
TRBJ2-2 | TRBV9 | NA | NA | CASSEGGGENTGELFF | TGTGCCAGCAGCGAGGGTGGTGGAGAGAACACCGGGGAGCTGTTTTTT
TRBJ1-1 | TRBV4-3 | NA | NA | CASSQVQGLTEAFF | TGCGCCAGCAGCCAAGTTCAGGGGCTCACTGAAGCTTTCTTT
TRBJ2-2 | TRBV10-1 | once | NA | CASSEVVIGGTGELFF | TGCGCCAGCAGTGAAGTGGTGATAGGCGGAACCGGGGAGCTGTTTTTT
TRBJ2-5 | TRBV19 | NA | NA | CASSTLRQETQYF | TGTGCCAGTAGTACCCTTAGGCAAGAGACCCAGTACTTC
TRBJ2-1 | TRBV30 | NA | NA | CAWSGPNAEQFF | TGTGCCTGGAGTGGTCCCAATGCTGAGCAGTTCTTC
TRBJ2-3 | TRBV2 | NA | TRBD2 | CASSRLAGVGADTQYF | TGTGCCAGCAGTAGACTAGCGGGAGTGGGCGCAGATACGCAGTATTTT
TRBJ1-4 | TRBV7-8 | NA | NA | CASSLDRTSGEKLFF | TGTGCCAGCAGCTTAGACAGGACCTCGGGAGAAAAACTGTTTTTT
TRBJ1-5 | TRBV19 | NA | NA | CASSPLRQANQPQHF | TGTGCCAGTAGTCCGCTCCGACAGGCCAATCAGCCCCAGCATTTT
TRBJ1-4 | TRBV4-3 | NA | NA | CASSHGLGDPNEKLFF | TGCGCCAGCAGCCATGGGTTGGGGGACCCTAATGAAAAACTGTTTTTT
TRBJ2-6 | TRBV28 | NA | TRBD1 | CASRPDRAGANVLTF | TGTGCCAGCAGGCCGGACAGGGCAGGGGCCAACGTCCTGACTTTC
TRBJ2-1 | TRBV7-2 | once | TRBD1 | CASSFSPGQLNEQFF | TGTGCCAGCAGCTTTTCCCCGGGACAGCTCAATGAGCAGTTCTTC
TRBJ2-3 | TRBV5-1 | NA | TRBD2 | CASSPGGQGSTDTQYF | TGCGCCAGCAGCCCGGGGGGGCAGGGCAGCACAGATACGCAGTATTTT
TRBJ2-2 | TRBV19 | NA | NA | CVSGQNTGELFF | TGTGTCTCGGGGCAGAACACCGGGGAGCTGTTTTTT
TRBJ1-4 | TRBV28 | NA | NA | CASNLQGPSNEKLFF | TGTGCCAGCAATCTTCAGGGACCGAGTAATGAAAAACTGTTTTTT
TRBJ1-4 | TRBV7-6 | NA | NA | CASSLREKLFF | TGTGCCAGCAGCTTACGGGAGAAACTGTTTTTT
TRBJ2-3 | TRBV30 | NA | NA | CAWSVRADTQYF | TGTGCCTGGAGTGTACGTGCAGATACGCAGTATTTT
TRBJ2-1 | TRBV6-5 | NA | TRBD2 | CASRKAGGPYNEQFF | TGTGCCAGCAGAAAAGCGGGAGGGCCCTACAATGAGCAGTTCTTC
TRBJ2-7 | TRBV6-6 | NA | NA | CASSSALSYEQYF | TGTGCCAGCAGTAGCGCACTCTCCTACGAGCAGTACTTC
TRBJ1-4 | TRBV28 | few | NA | CASKVRDEKLFF | TGTGCCAGCAAGGTGAGGGATGAAAAACTGTTTTTT
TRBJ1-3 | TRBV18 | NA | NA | CASSPKDSNSGNTIYF | TGTGCCAGCTCACCGAAAGACAGCAACTCTGGAAACACCATATATTTT
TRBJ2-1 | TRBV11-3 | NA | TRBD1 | CASSFGQGSYNEQFF | TGTGCCAGCAGCTTCGGACAGGGCTCCTACAATGAGCAGTTCTTC
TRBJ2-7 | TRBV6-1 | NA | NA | CASDLGTFYEQYF | TGTGCCAGTGACCTCGGGACATTCTACGAGCAGTACTTC
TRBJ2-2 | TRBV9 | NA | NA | CASSVSSFSNTGELFF | TGTGCCAGCAGCGTATCTTCTTTTTCGAACACCGGGGAGCTGTTTTTT
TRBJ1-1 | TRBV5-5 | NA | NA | CASSYGPTQVVTEAFF | TGTGCCAGCAGCTACGGACCTACACAGGTGGTCACTGAAGCTTTCTTT
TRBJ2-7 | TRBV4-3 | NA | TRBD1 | CASSQGNDYRQGYPTYEQYF | TGCGCCAGCAGCCAAGGCAATGATTACAGACAGGGTTACCCCACCTACGAGCAGTACTTC
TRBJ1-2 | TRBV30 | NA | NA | CAWFGGVPGPRGYTF | TGTGCCTGGTTCGGCGGGGTACCGGGGCCGAGGGGCTACACCTTC
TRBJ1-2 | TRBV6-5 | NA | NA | CASSYSRGYGYTF | TGTGCCAGCAGTTACTCTCGGGGTTATGGCTACACCTTC
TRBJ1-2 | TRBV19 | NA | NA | CASISGLSVGYGYTF | TGTGCCAGTATTTCGGGCCTCTCGGTGGGCTATGGCTACACCTTC
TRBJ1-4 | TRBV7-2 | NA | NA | CASSLRGGNEKLFF | TGTGCCAGCAGCTTACGGGGGGGTAATGAAAAACTGTTTTTT
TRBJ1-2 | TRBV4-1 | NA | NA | CASSQGLRGSDYGYTF | TGCGCCAGCAGCCAAGGTTTAAGGGGGTCGGACTATGGCTACACCTTC
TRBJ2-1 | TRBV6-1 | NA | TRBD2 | CASSERTSGGFSSYNEQFF | TGTGCCAGCAGTGAAAGGACTAGCGGGGGATTCAGCTCCTACAATGAGCAGTTCTTC
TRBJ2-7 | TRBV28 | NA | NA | CASSLGARLSYEQYF | TGTGCCAGCAGTTTAGGCGCTCGGCTTTCCTACGAGCAGTACTTC
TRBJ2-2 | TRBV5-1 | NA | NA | CASSLRTVTGELFF | TGCGCCAGCAGCCTACGGACGGTTACCGGGGAGCTGTTTTTT